Reported below is one T cell receptor (beta chain). Antigen unknown. Vbeta (60) and Jbeta (13) primers were used in the PCR. Repertoires were generated with immunoSEQ multiplex PCR, while TCRdb's copy carries only in-frame clones and drops some. Here the sample spans around 140,000 clones, about 75% being singletons. This sample is drawn from a study of cytomegalovirus exposure and HLA in healthy donors. At the level of the study: Drawn from HLA-typed donors, about 82 million unique TCRs were held in an early data release. Ancestry clustering placed about 80% of more than 350 genotyped donors in the Caucasian-associated cluster. General observations from the study: Specific recognition of CMV antigens was confirmed in vitro for a few chains (all CMV-associated).

Sequencing was performed on PBMCs. The source is a woman aged 40-49 years in good health and CMV-seronegative.

CDR3 in amino acids: CASSQPDREGQGYTF. The CDR3 DNA is TGCGCCAGCAGCCAACCGGACAGGGAAGGTCAAGGCTACACCTTC. The rearrangement joins TRBV4-3 to TRBJ1-2, with TRBD1 matching 8 bases. There are 15 residues in the CDR3. Germline V lookup: CDR1 LGHNA, CDR2 YSLEER. The junction had 10 bases not matched to a gene; V was cut back by 2 bases and J by 8 bases.